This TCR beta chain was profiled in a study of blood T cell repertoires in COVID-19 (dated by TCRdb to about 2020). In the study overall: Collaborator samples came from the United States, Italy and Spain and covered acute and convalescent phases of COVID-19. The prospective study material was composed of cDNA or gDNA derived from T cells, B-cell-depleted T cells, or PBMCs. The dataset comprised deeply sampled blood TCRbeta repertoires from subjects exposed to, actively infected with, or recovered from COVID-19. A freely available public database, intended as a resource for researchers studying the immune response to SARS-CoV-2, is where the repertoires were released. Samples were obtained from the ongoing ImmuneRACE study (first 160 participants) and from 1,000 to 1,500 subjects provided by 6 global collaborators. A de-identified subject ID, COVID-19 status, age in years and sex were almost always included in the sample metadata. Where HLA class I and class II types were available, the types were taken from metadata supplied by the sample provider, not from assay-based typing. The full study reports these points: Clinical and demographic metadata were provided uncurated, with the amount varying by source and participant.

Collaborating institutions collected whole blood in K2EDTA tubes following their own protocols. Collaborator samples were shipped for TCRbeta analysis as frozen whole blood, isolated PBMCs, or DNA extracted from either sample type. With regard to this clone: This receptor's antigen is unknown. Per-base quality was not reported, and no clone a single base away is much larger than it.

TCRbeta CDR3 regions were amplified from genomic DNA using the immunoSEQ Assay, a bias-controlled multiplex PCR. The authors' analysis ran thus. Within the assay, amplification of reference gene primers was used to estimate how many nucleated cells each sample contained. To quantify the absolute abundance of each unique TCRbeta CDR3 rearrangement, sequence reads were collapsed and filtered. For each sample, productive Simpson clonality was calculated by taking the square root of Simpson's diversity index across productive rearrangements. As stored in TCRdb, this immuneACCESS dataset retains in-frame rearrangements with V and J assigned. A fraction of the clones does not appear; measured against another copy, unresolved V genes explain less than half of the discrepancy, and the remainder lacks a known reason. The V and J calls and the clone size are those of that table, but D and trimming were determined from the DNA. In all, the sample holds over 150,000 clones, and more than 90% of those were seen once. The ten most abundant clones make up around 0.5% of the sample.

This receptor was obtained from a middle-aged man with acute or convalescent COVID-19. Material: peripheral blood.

The CDR3 sequence is CASSVGNPGVGTEAFF. The DNA sequence is given as TGTGCCAGCAGCGTAGGGAACCCGGGGGTTGGGACTGAAGCTTTCTTT. The sequence joins TRBV9 to TRBJ1-1; tentative D gene TRBD1, with 5 bases matching. The V and J ends are trimmed by 0 bases and 5 bases, leaving 17 bases between them. Based on the germline V gene, the CDR1 and CDR2 sequences are SGDLS and YYNGEE. The CDR3, from cysteine to phenylalanine, totals 16 residues. The kept DNA is CDR3 alone, 48 bases in frame from the first base.